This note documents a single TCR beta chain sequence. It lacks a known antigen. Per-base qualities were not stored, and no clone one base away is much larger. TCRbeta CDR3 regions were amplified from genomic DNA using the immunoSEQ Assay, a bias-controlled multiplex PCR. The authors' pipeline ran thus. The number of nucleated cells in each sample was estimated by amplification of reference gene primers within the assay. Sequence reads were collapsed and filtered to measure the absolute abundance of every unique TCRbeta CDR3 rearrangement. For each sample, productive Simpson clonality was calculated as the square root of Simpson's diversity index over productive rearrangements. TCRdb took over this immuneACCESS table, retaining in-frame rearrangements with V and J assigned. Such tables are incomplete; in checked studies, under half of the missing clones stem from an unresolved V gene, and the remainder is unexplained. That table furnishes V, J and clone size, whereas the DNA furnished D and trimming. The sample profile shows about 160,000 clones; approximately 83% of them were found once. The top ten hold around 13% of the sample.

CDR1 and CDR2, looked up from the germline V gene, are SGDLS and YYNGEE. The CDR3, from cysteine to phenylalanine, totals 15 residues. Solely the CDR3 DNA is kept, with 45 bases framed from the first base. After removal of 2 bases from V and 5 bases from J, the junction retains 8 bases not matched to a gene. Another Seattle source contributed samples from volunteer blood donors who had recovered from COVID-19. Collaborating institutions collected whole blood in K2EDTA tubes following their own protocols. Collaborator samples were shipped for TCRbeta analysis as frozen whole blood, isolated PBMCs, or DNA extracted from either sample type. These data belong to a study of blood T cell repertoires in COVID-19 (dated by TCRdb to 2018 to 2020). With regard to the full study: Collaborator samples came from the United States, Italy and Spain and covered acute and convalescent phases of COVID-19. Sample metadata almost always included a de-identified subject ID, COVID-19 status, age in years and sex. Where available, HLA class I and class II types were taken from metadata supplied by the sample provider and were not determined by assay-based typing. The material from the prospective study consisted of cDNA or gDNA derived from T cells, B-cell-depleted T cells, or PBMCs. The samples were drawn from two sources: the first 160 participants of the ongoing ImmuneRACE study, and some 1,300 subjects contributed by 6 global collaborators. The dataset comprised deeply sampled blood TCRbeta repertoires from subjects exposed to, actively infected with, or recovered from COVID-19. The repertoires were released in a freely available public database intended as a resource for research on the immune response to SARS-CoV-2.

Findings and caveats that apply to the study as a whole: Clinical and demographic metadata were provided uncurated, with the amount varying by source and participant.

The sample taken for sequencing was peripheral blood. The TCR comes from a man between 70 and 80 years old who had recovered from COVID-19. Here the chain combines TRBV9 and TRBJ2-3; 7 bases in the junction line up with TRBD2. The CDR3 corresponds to CASSVQRLAVDTQYF. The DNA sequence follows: TGTGCCAGCAGCGTCCAGCGACTAGCTGTAGATACGCAGTATTTT.